The next 26 T cell receptor beta chains were all read from a single sample in a study of blood T cell repertoires in COVID-19. The repertoire was sequenced with immunoSEQ multiplex PCR; TCRdb's copy has only in-frame clones and lacks some. The profile covers about 200,000 clones, with approximately 86% appearing a single time and around 4.5% taken by the ten largest. What was sequenced was PBMCs or T cells enriched from blood (not recorded which). All receptors derive from a woman aged 25-40 years who had been exposed to COVID-19.

The J gene is TRBJ2-3, the V gene TRBV5-1; D possibly corresponds to TRBD2 (5 bases). V was clipped by 0 bases and J by 6 bases, with 17 bases between them. This CDR3 contains 16 residues. CDR1 SGHRS and CDR2 YFSETQ come from the germline V gene. In nucleotides, the CDR3 is TGCGCCAGCAGCTTGGTGGGAACTAAGCGGTGGGATACGCAGTATTTT. Its protein is CASSLVGTKRWDTQYF.

The chain uses TRBV7-2 and TRBJ2-1; the D gene is possibly TRBD2 (5 bases). Trimming removed 5 bases from V and 1 base from J, with 15 bases in between. The germline V gene has CDR1 SGHTA and CDR2 FQGNSA. The length of the CDR3 is 16 residues. The CDR3 loop is CASSPAASPSYNEQFF. The CDR3 nucleotides read TGTGCCAGCAGCCCAGCCGCTAGCCCTTCCTACAATGAGCAGTTCTTC.

The chain uses TRBV19 and TRBJ2-2; 9 nucleotides line up with TRBD1. Germline CDR1 and CDR2: LNHDA and SQIVND (reference sequence). The CDR3 runs to 15 residues. The V and J ends lost 6 bases and 1 base, in that order; junction bases with no gene match: 3. CDR3: CASRQDRGNTGELFF. CDR3 bases: TGTGCCAGTAGGCAGGACAGGGGGAACACCGGGGAGCTGTTTTTT.

The J gene is TRBJ1-6, the V gene TRBV5-5, with D perhaps TRBD1 (5 bases). This CDR3 has 14 residues. Germline V gene lookup returns CDR1 SGHKS and CDR2 YYEKEE (reference sequence). Trimming shortened V by 7 bases and J by 5 bases, and 13 bases separated the two germline ends. The CDR3 loop is CASDGWGDNSPLHF. The CDR3 DNA reads as TGTGCCAGCGACGGGTGGGGGGATAATTCACCCCTCCACTTT.

This rearrangement joins TRBV2 to TRBJ2-3, with no clear D. The CDR3 is made up of 16 amino acids. Germline V gene sequence: CDR1 SNHLY, CDR2 FYNNEI. Trimming shortened V by 1 base and J by 0 bases, and 11 bases separated the two germline ends. The CDR3 DNA follows: TGTGCCAGCAGTGAAGGACTGTCTTCTAGCACAGATACGCAGTATTTT. Its protein product is CASSEGLSSSTDTQYF.

This clone was picked up one time. The chain combines TRBV27 with TRBJ1-2, with D maybe TRBD1 (5 bases). CDR1 is MNHEY, CDR2 SMNVEV, per germline (reference sequence). This CDR3 comprises 19 residues. Between the trimmed V and J ends, which lost 3 bases and 7 bases, there was a span of 30 bases. CDR3 coding DNA: TGTGCCAGCAGTTTCGGTCGATTCCCAGCCGGTGGGGGGGATCGTGGCTACACCTTC. Protein: CASSFGRFPAGGGDRGYTF.

V and J are TRBV9 and TRBJ2-1, with 7 bases lining up with TRBD1. The CDR3 totals 14 residues. V was pared by 4 bases and J by 10 bases, with 11 bases of the junction left unmatched. Germline V lookup: CDR1 SGDLS, CDR2 YYNGEE. CDR3 nucleotide sequence: TGTGCCAGCAGCCCCGGGACAGCTTCTCAAGAGCAGTTCTTC. Translated: CASSPGTASQEQFF.

The chain recombines TRBV9 with TRBJ2-5; no definite D call. CDR3 length: 15 amino acids. Germline V gene data show CDR1 as SGDLS and CDR2 as YYNGEE. Trimming took off 0 bases at V and 4 bases at J, with 13 bases between the two ends. The CDR3 DNA is TGTGCCAGCAGCGTAGCGGCAGGATGGCGAGAGACCCAGTACTTC. It specifies CASSVAAGWRETQYF.

This clone was recorded once. CDR3 in amino acids: CASSDHKITDTQYF. Here the CDR3 DNA reads TGTGCCAGTAGCGACCACAAGATCACAGATACGCAGTATTTT. The chain employs TRBV6-5 and TRBJ2-3, with D possibly being TRBD2 (5 bases). In germline, CDR1 is MNHEY, CDR2 SVGAGI. This CDR3 has 14 residues. Trimming shortened V by 9 bases and J by 2 bases, and 15 bases separated the two germline ends.

On this clone: Different DNA sequences within this sample yield the same CDR3. V usage is TRBV19 and J usage is TRBJ2-7; tentatively, D is TRBD1 (5 bases). Germline CDR1 LNHDA, CDR2 SQIVND (reference sequence). The CDR3 consists of 15 residues. The V gene lost 6 bases and the J gene lost 4 bases, with 19 bases spanning the gap. This CDR3 reads CASRRVFDRGYEQYF. The CDR3 DNA sequence: TGTGCCAGTAGGAGAGTGTTCGACAGAGGTTACGAGCAGTACTTC.

This rearrangement joins TRBV19 to TRBJ1-4; D not resolved. Germline V gives CDR1 LNHDA, CDR2 SQIVND (reference sequence). The CDR3 runs to 16 residues. Trimming took 2 bases from V and 7 from J, leaving 17 bases between them. CDR3 loop: CASSIYWASSAEKLFF. CDR3 in DNA: TGTGCCAGTAGTATATATTGGGCAAGTTCGGCTGAAAAACTGTTTTTT.

The gene calls are TRBV5-1 and TRBJ1-4; 8 nucleotides agree with TRBD1. J was trimmed by 6 bases and V by 5 bases; bases with no gene match: 6. Germline-derived CDR1 and CDR2 are SGHRS and YFSETQ. The CDR3 consists of 14 residues. Here the CDR3 DNA reads TGCGCCAGCAGGACACAGGGGGGATATGAAAAACTGTTTTTT. Encoded protein: CASRTQGGYEKLFF.

This clone came up a few times. The chain joins TRBV2 to TRBJ2-5; D gene ambiguous. Trimming removed 4 bases from V and 5 bases from J, with 8 bases in between. The CDR3 extends over 12 amino acids. The germline V gene encodes CDR1 SNHLY and CDR2 FYNNEI. CDR3 coding DNA: TGTGCCAGCAGTGTTCTCGGGGAGACCCAGTACTTC. It specifies CASSVLGETQYF.

A note on this clone: One end of the junction fails to match germline, which may point to a read error. V is TRBV11-3 and J is TRBJ2-2; TRBD1 aligns across 8 bases. Germline CDR1 reads SGHNT; CDR2 reads YENEEA. CDR3 size: 16 residues. As DNA, the CDR3 is TGCGCCACGGCCGATAAACAGGGGGCGAACACCGGGGAGCTGTTTTTT. This sequence encodes CATADKQGANTGELFF. Full variable domain (outside the CDR3, taken from reference TRBV11-3 and TRBJ2-2): EAGVVQSPRYKIIEKKQPVAFWCNPISGHNTLYWYLQNLGQGPELLIRYENEEAVDDSQLPKDRFSAERLKGVDSTLKIQPAELGDSAVYLCATADKQGANTGELFFGEGSRLTVL.

This clone has a single count. The genes are TRBV2 and TRBJ1-2; D not resolved. The V end lost 4 bases, the J end lost 5 bases, and 5 bases lay between the germline ends. Germline V gives CDR1 SNHLY, CDR2 FYNNEI. The CDR3 covers 11 residues. The CDR3 DNA follows: TGTGCCAGCAGTGGAGAATATGGCTACACCTTC. It is translated as CASSGEYGYTF.

This sequence joins TRBV7-2 and TRBJ1-5; D perhaps matches TRBD1 (6 bases). Trimming removed 5 bases at V and 7 bases at J, with 21 bases between. The CDR3 covers 16 residues. From germline, CDR1 is SGHTA and CDR2 FQGNSA. CDR3 nucleotide sequence: TGTGCCAGCAGCACCTCAGCGGGGGGCGCAGGCCAGCCCCAGCATTTT. It encodes CASSTSAGGAGQPQHF.

This chain connects TRBV3-1 (or the pseudogene TRBV3-2) to TRBJ1-3; a weak D match, TRBD1 (5 bases). The germline V gene encodes CDR1 LGHDT and CDR2 YNNKEL (reference sequence). The CDR3 loop spans 17 amino acids. Trimming took off 5 bases at V and 2 bases at J, with 19 bases between the two ends. CDR3 DNA sequence: TGTGCCAGCAGCGGGCGGGGGTCCCCTTTAGCTGGAAACACCATATATTTT. This gives the protein CASSGRGSPLAGNTIYF.

The rearrangement uses TRBV11-3 and TRBJ1-3; 7 bases align to TRBD1. CDR1 and CDR2 (germline): SGHNT, YENEEA. The CDR3 spans 13 residues. V gave up 8 bases and J gave up 4 bases; unmatched junction bases: 5. The CDR3 here is CASQGGGGNTIYF. The DNA for the CDR3 is TGTGCCAGCCAGGGGGGCGGCGGAAACACCATATATTTT.

This rearrangement joins TRBV5-1 to TRBJ2-5, with D unresolved. Germline CDR1 SGHRS, CDR2 YFSETQ. The ends were cut back, 2 bases at V and 1 base at J, with 3 bases in the middle. CDR3 length: 12 residues. CDR3 loop: CASSFLQETQYF. CDR3 DNA sequence: TGCGCCAGCAGCTTCCTCCAAGAGACCCAGTACTTC.

This rearrangement joins TRBV11-2 to TRBJ1-2, with a tentative D call TRBD1 (5 bases). The germline V and J ends were trimmed by 0 bases and 5 bases, with 10 bases remaining between them. The CDR3 is made up of 14 amino acids. CDR1 is SGHAT, CDR2 FQNNGV, per germline. The CDR3 here is CASSLEQGGYGYTF. In DNA, the CDR3 is TGTGCCAGCAGCTTAGAGCAGGGAGGGTATGGCTACACCTTC.

The rearrangement joins TRBV7-9 to TRBJ1-1; 9 bases match TRBD1. Trimming cost V 5 bases and J 5 bases; bases outside gene matches: 9. Germline loops: CDR1 SEHNR, CDR2 FQNEAQ (reference sequence). The CDR3 runs to 15 residues. CDR3 protein: CASSPPGTGRTEAFF. The CDR3 bases are TGTGCCAGCAGCCCTCCCGGGACAGGGCGTACTGAAGCTTTCTTT. The full variable domain, with the rest looked up from reference TRBV7-9 and TRBJ1-1, is DTGVSQNPRHKITKRGQNVTFRCDPISEHNRLYWYRQTLGQGPEFLTYFQNEAQLEKSRLLSDRFSAERPKGSFSTLEIQRTEQGDSAMYLCASSPPGTGRTEAFFGQGTRLTVV.

The chain is built from TRBV18 and TRBJ2-1, with 7 bases fitting TRBD1. The V segment lost 2 bases and the J segment 8 bases; nucleotides outside the gene matches: 6. Looked up from germline, CDR1 is KGHSH and CDR2 is LQKENI. The CDR3 sequence is 14 residues long. The CDR3 loop is CASSPVRGSDEQFF. The CDR3 DNA reads as TGTGCCAGCTCACCAGTCAGGGGGTCAGATGAGCAGTTCTTC.

The V gene is TRBV11-2, the J gene TRBJ2-5; 7 bases map to TRBD1. Germline trimming cut 5 bases from V and 0 bases from J; bases unmatched to any gene: 6. The CDR3 length is 15 residues. Germline CDR1 and CDR2: SGHAT and FQNNGV. CDR3 region: CASSPWTGDQETQYF. The CDR3 DNA follows: TGTGCCAGCAGCCCCTGGACAGGTGACCAAGAGACCCAGTACTTC.

V is TRBV29-1 and J is TRBJ2-5, with D possibly TRBD2 on 6 matching bases. In germline, CDR1 is SQVTM, CDR2 ANQGSEA. The CDR3 runs 12 residues. Trimming removed 3 bases at V and 4 bases at J, with 9 bases between. The CDR3 region is CSVDGEAETQYF. DNA for the CDR3: TGCAGCGTTGACGGGGAGGCAGAGACCCAGTACTTC.

The genes are TRBV7-6 and TRBJ2-1; D possibly corresponds to TRBD1 (6 bases). The V gene lost 4 bases and the J gene lost 7 bases, with 11 bases spanning the gap. The CDR3 totals 13 residues. The germline gives CDR1 SGHVS, CDR2 FNYEAQ. The CDR3 is CASSSITGNEQFF. Written as DNA, the CDR3 is TGTGCCAGCAGCTCGATAACAGGGAATGAGCAGTTCTTC.

This chain connects TRBV25-1 to TRBJ1-2; TRBD1 is a possible D gene (5 bases). The germline V gene encodes CDR1 MGHDK and CDR2 SYGVNS. V dropped 6 bases and J dropped 3 bases, with 8 bases sitting between them. CDR3 size: 12 residues. CDR3: CASSGGDYGYTF. In DNA, the CDR3 is TGTGCCAGCAGCGGGGGTGACTATGGCTACACCTTC.